This T cell receptor (beta chain) is drawn from a study of blood T cell repertoires in COVID-19. Study context: Acute and convalescent COVID-19 samples came from the United States, Italy and Spain. Sample material is recorded as cDNA or gDNA derived from T cells, B-cell-depleted T cells, or PBMCs.

Original data processing: Reference gene primer amplification yielded estimated nucleated cell counts. Some clones are missing from TCRdb's copy, which holds only in-frame ones; the method was immunoSEQ multiplex PCR. V and J calls and clone size are given by that table; D and trimming were obtained from the DNA. The sample carries 110,000 to 150,000 clones, 80% recorded once. The CDR3 consists of 13 residues. Germline CDR1 MNHEY, CDR2 SVGAGI. V shed 2 bases, J shed 6 bases, and the junction held 2 bases outside the gene matches. The receptor comes from a woman in her forties or fifties with acute or convalescent COVID-19. This chain joins TRBV6-5 and TRBJ2-3; 7 bases line up with TRBD1. Sequencing was carried out using peripheral blood. The CDR3 DNA follows: TGTGCCAGCAGTTACAACAGGGGCGATACGCAGTATTTT. Amino acids: CASSYNRGDTQYF.